This T cell receptor (beta chain) comes out of a study of CD8+CD57+ T cells in acquired aplastic anemia (dated by TCRdb to 2016 to 2018). About the study as a whole: DNA extracted from sorted CD4+ and CD8+ cells had a mean of about 3.2 ug, with a range of roughly 0.2 to 30 ug.

What the study reported, not specific to this receptor: Between patients and healthy controls, no significant difference in CD8+ Simpson's diversity was found (P=0.060). Around 30 CD8+ CDR3 sequences were found in both patients and controls but appeared to be highly expressed in patients and within the immunodominant clones of the patients.

This clonotype was detected ten times or more. It has no known antigen specificity. Within one base of it there is no much larger clone, and no base qualities were kept. The germline V gene (reference sequence) gives CDR1 as PRHDT and CDR2 as FYEKMQ. Inclusive of the bounding cysteine and phenylalanine, the CDR3 is 16 residues long. Here the CDR3 DNA is all that survives: 48 bases in frame from base 1. V sheds 5 bases and J sheds 2 bases, leaving 19 bases between their ends. The study deep-sequenced TCR repertoires of sorted CD4+ and CD8+ blood T cells from severe aplastic anemia patients and healthy subjects. Ficoll-Paque density gradient centrifugation was used to isolate peripheral blood mononuclear cells. CD4+ and CD8+ T cells were sorted by FACS or magnetic beads before DNA extraction. Profiling of TCR beta VDJ combinations and CDR3 sequences used genomic DNA as the template. An Illumina HiSeq 2000 was used for TCR repertoire sequencing. Per the source publication's procedure: TRBV/TRBJ rearrangement plots, CDR3 size and DJ length profiles, and Simpson's diversity index were used to assess repertoires. The most abundant DNA sequence in the deep sequencing data was taken as the immunodominant clone. CDR3 amino acid sequences were checked for sharing between subjects and were compared against published repertoires and the VDJdb database. TCRdb reprocessed the public reads (quality trimming at Q25 with fastp, clone calling with MiXCR) and kept in-frame beta chains. Every CDR3 protein is listed once, alongside the most common genes and DNA of its rows. TCRdb's processing, not the study's, gives the V and J calls here. The sample table shows approximately 200,000 distinct CDR3 sequences, and under 70% are seen once. The top ten constitute 46% of the sample.

This clonotype was obtained from a human donor with severe aplastic anemia or a healthy control (not recorded which). Sequencing was performed on sorted CD4+, CD8+, or CD8+CD57+ T cells (not recorded which) from PBMCs. The chain is made from TRBV13 and TRBJ2-7; a weak D assignment points to TRBD1 (6 bases agree). The CDR3 corresponds to CASSGPKQGRAYEQYF. DNA sequence: TGTGCCAGCAGCGGCCCTAAACAGGGTCGCGCCTACGAGCAGTACTTC. The CDR3 plus the reference TRBV13 and TRBJ2-7 genes for the other parts give the full variable domain: AAGVIQSPRHLIKEKRETATLKCYPIPRHDTVYWYQQGPGQDPQFLISFYEKMQSDKGSIPDRFSAQQFSDYHSELNMSSLELGDSALYFCASSGPKQGRAYEQYFGPGTRLTVT.